This T cell receptor beta chain was observed in a study of shared clonotypes between healthy human individuals. It was across several immunoSEQ plates that each subset's genomic DNA was evenly split. Profiled with immunoSEQ multiplex PCR; TCRdb holds only in-frame clones, not every one. Of roughly 1,600,000 clones listed, around 98.5% are singletons. About this clone: The antigen remains unidentified.

All participating donors were Caucasian adults from Nashville, Tennessee. Germline CDR1 is MDHEN and CDR2 is SYDVKM. The CDR3 loop spans 15 amino acids. Trimming at V came to 5 bases and at J to 9 bases, leaving 13 bases not matched to a gene. The study, taken as a whole, reports: The low donor count limited represented genetic and exposure-history diversity. Against clonotypes common to all four donors, non-shared ones had lower generation probabilities.

The TCR was taken from a man in his thirties or forties in good health. The sequenced sample consisted of naive CD4+ T cells sorted from blood. The subset here: CD45RA+ positively selected. The chain recombines TRBV28 with TRBJ1-5; 7 bases map to TRBD1. The CDR3 region is CASSHRTGPLRPQHF. CDR3 nucleotides: TGTGCCAGCAGTCACCGGACAGGTCCTCTCCGGCCCCAGCATTTT.